This is a list of T cell receptor beta chains from one sample in a study of graft-versus-host responses after intestinal transplantation. Repertoires were generated with immunoSEQ multiplex PCR, while TCRdb's copy carries only in-frame clones and drops some. The sample yields 4,500 to 5,000 clones, about three quarters seen once. The sequencing here drew on ileum tissue, taken about 130 days after intestinal transplantation. The receptors here all came from a human patient who received an intestinal transplant, so some T cells may come from the graft donor. CDR3s include the opening cysteine and the closing phenylalanine or tryptophan. Each record gives: D gene, V gene, J gene, clone size, CDR3 length, CDR3 DNA, CDR3 protein. The D gene is left open where the match is weak. Clone size, where shown, is once, few, many, or a class for clones that have expanded.

>TRBD1|TRBV7-9|TRBJ1-1|.|13
TGTGCCAGCAGCTGGACAGGGGACACTGAAGCTTTCTTT
CASSWTGDTEAFF
>.|TRBV5-4|TRBJ2-1|.|17
TGTGCCAGCAGCTTGGGACATTTCGACGGGGAGTACAATGAGCAGTTCTTC
CASSLGHFDGEYNEQFF
>TRBD1|TRBV28|TRBJ1-2|.|17
TGTGCCAGCAGTTTTTGTTTGGCTCAGGGACAGCGACATGGCTACACCTTC
CASSFCLAQGQRHGYTF
>.|TRBV6-4|TRBJ2-2|.|13
TGTGCCAGCAGTGACGGGGACACCGGGGAGCTGTTTTTT
CASSDGDTGELFF
>.|TRBV2|TRBJ2-1|.|14
TGTGCCAGCAGTGTTGGGCTAGCGTCAAATGAGCAGTTCTTC
CASSVGLASNEQFF
>.|TRBV7-6|TRBJ2-7|.|15
TGTGCCAGCAGCTTATTCGCAGGGGCCCCCTACGAGCAGTACTTC
CASSLFAGAPYEQYF
>.|TRBV18|TRBJ1-1|.|14
TGTGCCAGCTCACTTACAACCATGAACACTGAAGCTTTCTTT
CASSLTTMNTEAFF
>.|TRBV7-2|TRBJ1-5|.|14
TGTGCCAGCAGCTTAGTTGGGGGCAATCAGCCCCAGCATTTT
CASSLVGGNQPQHF
>TRBD2|TRBV10-1|TRBJ2-1|.|15
TGCGCCAGCAGTGCCGGGACTAGCGGATACAATGAGCAGTTCTTC
CASSAGTSGYNEQFF
>TRBD1|TRBV2|TRBJ2-7|.|15
TGTGCCAGCAGACAGCCCGGGACAGGGGCGGACGAGCAGTACTTC
CASRQPGTGADEQYF
>.|TRBV11-2|TRBJ2-2|.|14
TGTGCCAGCAGCTTATCATGGAGGACCGGGGAGCTGTTTTTT
CASSLSWRTGELFF
>TRBD2|TRBV2|TRBJ2-5|few|15
TGTGCCAGCAGTGACCCGACTAGCGGGGCGAAGACCCAGTACTTC
CASSDPTSGAKTQYF
>.|TRBV27|TRBJ1-1|.|15
TGTGCCAGCAGTTTATCTAGGGAGGGGTACACTGAAGCTTTCTTT
CASSLSREGYTEAFF
>TRBD1|TRBV6-1|TRBJ1-4|.|14
TGTGCCAGCAATCCGGGACAGGGTGGTGAAAAACTGTTTTTT
CASNPGQGGEKLFF
>TRBD1|TRBV18|TRBJ2-5|.|16
TGTGCCAGCTCGTATGAGCCGGGACAGGGGGCCGAAACCCAGTACTTC
CASSYEPGQGAETQYF
>.|TRBV6-4|TRBJ2-5|.|14
TGTGCCAGCATCCTGGGCCGGGACGAAGAGGCCCAGTACTTC
CASILGRDEEAQYF
>TRBD2|TRBV11-2|TRBJ2-3|.|17
TGTGCCAGCAGCCCGGGACTAGCGGGAGGGCGCACAGATACGCAGTATTTT
CASSPGLAGGRTDTQYF
>TRBD1|TRBV5-1|TRBJ1-1|.|16
TGCGCCAGCAGCCCTTCGACAGGGGGCGCGACCACTGAAGCTTTCTTT
CASSPSTGGATTEAFF
>TRBD1|TRBV5-8|TRBJ2-3|.|16
TGTGCCAGCAGCTTGTCGCCGGACAGGGGGACAGATACGCAGTATTTT
CASSLSPDRGTDTQYF
>.|TRBV7-9|TRBJ2-7|.|15
TGTGCCAGCAGCTTACTAGGGGAAGCGGCCTACGAGCAGTACTTC
CASSLLGEAAYEQYF
>TRBD2|TRBV5-4|TRBJ2-5|.|17
TGTGCCAGCAGCTTGGAGGCTTGCGGGAGAGGGGAAGAGACCCAGTACTTC
CASSLEACGRGEETQYF
>.|TRBV5-1|TRBJ1-1|.|19
TGCGCCAGCAGCTTGGCCCGGGGGACACGGGACACCGGCCCCACTGAAGCTTTCTTT
CASSLARGTRDTGPTEAFF
>.|TRBV18|TRBJ1-3|few|16
TGTGCCAGCTCACCCCTGGCCAGTAGCTCTGGAAACACCATATATTTT
CASSPLASSSGNTIYF
>.|TRBV11-1|TRBJ1-2|.|14
TGTGCCAGCAGCCCCGGCTGGGGATACTATGGCTACACCTTC
CASSPGWGYYGYTF
>TRBD2|TRBV6-5|TRBJ2-7|.|12
TGTGCCAGCATGGGGACTACCTACGAGCAGTACTTC
CASMGTTYEQYF
>.|TRBV14|TRBJ1-2|.|14
TGTGCCAGCAGCCCCCATTCCAGCTACTATGGCTACACCTTC
CASSPHSSYYGYTF
>.|TRBV4-2|TRBJ2-7|once|16
TGTGCCAGCAGCCAAAAATACTGGTCCAATTCCTACGAGCAGTACTTC
CASSQKYWSNSYEQYF
>TRBD1|TRBV5-1|TRBJ1-1|few|13
TGCGCCAGCAGCTTGGAGGGGGCTCCTGAAGCTTTCTTT
CASSLEGAPEAFF
>.|TRBV7-9|TRBJ1-1|.|15
TGTGCCAGCAGCTTTTCAATCTCTAGTCGGACTGAAGCTTTCTTT
CASSFSISSRTEAFF
>TRBD2|TRBV19|TRBJ2-1|.|14
TGTGCCAGTAGTCCGACTAGCGGGAGTGATGAGCAGTTCTTC
CASSPTSGSDEQFF
>.|TRBV10-2|TRBJ2-7|.|14
TGCGCCAGCAGTGGGGGGGGACAGCGCTCCGAGCAGTACTTC
CASSGGGQRSEQYF
>TRBD1|TRBV6-1|TRBJ1-3|few|14
TGTGCCAGCAGAGGAGGACAGGCAGGAAACACCATATATTTT
CASRGGQAGNTIYF
>TRBD2|TRBV27|TRBJ2-1|.|14
TGTGCCAGCAGTCTGGGACTAGCGGCTAATGAGCAGTTCTTC
CASSLGLAANEQFF
>TRBD1|TRBV7-6|TRBJ1-4|.|17
TGTGCCAGCAGCTTAGGTCGACAGGGGGCCGGTAATGAAAAACTGTTTTTT
CASSLGRQGAGNEKLFF
>.|TRBV29-1|TRBJ1-2|.|13
TGCAGCGTTGAAGTCCTTTTCCCTTATGGCTACACCTTC
CSVEVLFPYGYTF
>.|TRBV7-2|TRBJ2-1|.|13
TGTGCCAGCAGTTGGGGACCGGGCAATGAGCAGTTCTTC
CASSWGPGNEQFF
>.|TRBV19|TRBJ1-5|.|13
TGTGCCAGTAACCTAAGGGGAGAACAGCCCCAGCATTTT
CASNLRGEQPQHF
>TRBD1|TRBV9|TRBJ2-5|.|15
TGTGCCAGCAGCGTACAGGGGGCGCAGGGGGAGACCCAGTACTTC
CASSVQGAQGETQYF
>.|TRBV6-6|TRBJ1-5|few|14
TGTGCCAGCAGTTATGAAGAGGGAAATCAGCCCCAGCATTTT
CASSYEEGNQPQHF
>.|TRBV5-4|TRBJ2-1|.|17
TGTGCCAGCAGCTTGTTCACGGGGGGCGCCCGGGGCAATGAGCAGTTCTTC
CASSLFTGGARGNEQFF
>.|TRBV6-5|TRBJ1-3|.|15
TGTGCCAGCAGTTACATGGGGGGCTCTGGAAACACCATATATTTT
CASSYMGGSGNTIYF
>TRBD1|TRBV6-5|TRBJ1-2|.|14
TGTGCCAGCAGTTACTCCACAGGGGGGGGCGGCTACACCTTC
CASSYSTGGGGYTF
>.|TRBV5-1|TRBJ1-1|few|14
TGCGCCAGCAGCTTGGGGGTTATGAACACTGAAGCTTTCTTT
CASSLGVMNTEAFF
>TRBD1|TRBV12-5|TRBJ2-7|.|13
TGTGCTAGTGGTAAGGACAGGGCCTACGAGCAGTACTTC
CASGKDRAYEQYF
>TRBD1|TRBV12-5|TRBJ2-5|few|16
TGTGCTAGGGGAGTGGGGACAGGCGCCTTACAAGAGACCCAGTACTTC
CARGVGTGALQETQYF
>.|TRBV25-1|TRBJ2-5|.|15
TGTGCCAGCAGTGAATATGGGGGGCGAGCGGAGACCCAGTACTTC
CASSEYGGRAETQYF
>TRBD1|TRBV6-4|TRBJ2-2|.|15
TGTGCCAGCAGTGCCCCTCGGGACAGGCCCCGGGGAGCTGTTTTT
CASSAPRDRPRGAVF
>TRBD2|TRBV28|TRBJ2-2|.|16
TGTGCCAGCAGTTTAAGCCTCGCTAGCGGTACCGGGGAGCTGTTTTTT
CASSLSLASGTGELFF
>TRBD2|TRBV7-3|TRBJ2-7|.|15
TGTGCCAGCAGCTTAACGGGCGGGAGAACTAGTGAGCAGTACTTC
CASSLTGGRTSEQYF
>.|TRBV9|TRBJ2-3|large|14
TGTGCCAGCAGCGGGACTATATCCACAGATACGCAGTATTTT
CASSGTISTDTQYF
>TRBD2|TRBV4-2|TRBJ2-7|.|12
TGTGCCAGCGGGCGGGGGGGGAACGAGCAGTACTTC
CASGRGGNEQYF
>.|TRBV28|TRBJ2-7|.|13
TGTGCCAGCACCCCCCTGACGCCTTACGAGCAGTACTTC
CASTPLTPYEQYF
>.|TRBV4-1|TRBJ2-5|.|17
TGCGCCAGCAGCCAAGTTTGGACACCCGAACTACAAGAGACCCAGTACTTC
CASSQVWTPELQETQYF
>TRBD2|TRBV29-1|TRBJ2-1|.|15
TGCAGCGTTGTGCGGCCTAGCGGGAGGCAAAATGAGCAGTTCTTC
CSVVRPSGRQNEQFF
>TRBD2|TRBV25-1|TRBJ2-7|.|17
TGTGCCAGCGGCGGGACTAGCACGGCTTTATCCCCCTACGAGCAGTACTTC
CASGGTSTALSPYEQYF